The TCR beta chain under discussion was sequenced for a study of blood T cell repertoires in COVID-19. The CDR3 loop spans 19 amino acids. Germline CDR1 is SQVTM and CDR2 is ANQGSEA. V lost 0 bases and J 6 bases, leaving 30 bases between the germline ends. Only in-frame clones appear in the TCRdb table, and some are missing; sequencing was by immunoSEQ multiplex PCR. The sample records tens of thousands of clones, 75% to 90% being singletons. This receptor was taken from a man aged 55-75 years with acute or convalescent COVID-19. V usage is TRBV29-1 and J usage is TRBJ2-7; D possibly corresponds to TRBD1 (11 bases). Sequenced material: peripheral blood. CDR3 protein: CSVEDRGQGASGSDCEQYF. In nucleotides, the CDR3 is TGCAGCGTTGAAGATCGCGGACAGGGGGCTAGCGGGAGCGACTGCGAGCAGTACTTC.